This T cell receptor beta chain comes out of a study of brain T cells in children with intractable seizures. Note on this clone: Its antigen remains unknown. In the same sample, other DNA sequences code for this CDR3.

General study findings and limits: Patients' HCMV serostatus was unknown; virus specificity rests on CDR3 similarity alone.

The germline V gene has CDR1 SGDLS and CDR2 YYNGEE. The CDR3 extends over 15 amino acids. Trimming cost V 1 base and J 0 bases, with 5 bases left between them. The time point is: blood from clinic visit 5 months post-surgery; TSC patient then seizure free. Only cases whose brain tissue showed the highest T cell transcript signatures were sequenced. Profiling relied on immunoSEQ multiplex PCR, and the TCRdb table lists in-frame clones only, not all of them. The top ten hold 4.5% to 7% of the sample, which has under 400,000 clones, 93% seen once. The chain recombines TRBV9 with TRBJ2-6; no definite D call. This TCR derives from a boy in the first two years of life with tuberous sclerosis and intractable seizures. The sample here was peripheral blood, taken more than 4 months after surgery. The CDR3 loop is CASSVISSGANVLTF. The CDR3 DNA follows: TGTGCCAGCAGCGTAATTAGCTCTGGGGCCAACGTCCTGACTTTC.